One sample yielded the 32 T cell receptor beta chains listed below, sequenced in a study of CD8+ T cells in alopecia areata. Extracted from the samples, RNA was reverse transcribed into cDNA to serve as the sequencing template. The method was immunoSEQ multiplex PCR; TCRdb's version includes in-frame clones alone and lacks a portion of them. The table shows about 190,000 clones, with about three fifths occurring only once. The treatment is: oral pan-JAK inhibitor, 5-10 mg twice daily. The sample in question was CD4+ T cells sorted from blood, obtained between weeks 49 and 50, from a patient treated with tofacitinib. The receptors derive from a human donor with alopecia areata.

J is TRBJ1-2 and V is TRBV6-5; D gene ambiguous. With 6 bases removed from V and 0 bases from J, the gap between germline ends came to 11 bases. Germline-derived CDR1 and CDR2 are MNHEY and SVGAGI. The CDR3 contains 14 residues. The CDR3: CASSEALTNYGYTF. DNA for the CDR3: TGTGCCAGCAGCGAGGCTTTAACTAACTATGGCTACACCTTC.

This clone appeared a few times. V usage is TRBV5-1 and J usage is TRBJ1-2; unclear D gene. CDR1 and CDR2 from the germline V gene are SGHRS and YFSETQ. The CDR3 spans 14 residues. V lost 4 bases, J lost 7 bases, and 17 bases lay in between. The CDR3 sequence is CASSPGQEGTGYTF. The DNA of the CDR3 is TGCGCCAGCAGCCCAGGCCAGGAGGGTACTGGCTACACCTTC.

CDR3 sequence reads: CASSAGTYYGYTF. CDR3 sequence (DNA): TGTGCCAGCAGTGCCGGGACCTACTATGGCTACACCTTC. The chain joins TRBV2 to TRBJ1-2; maybe TRBD1 (5 bases). The V end was cut by 4 bases, the J end by 3 bases, with 9 bases between. Germline V gene data show CDR1 as SNHLY and CDR2 as FYNNEI. The CDR3 sequence is 13 residues long.

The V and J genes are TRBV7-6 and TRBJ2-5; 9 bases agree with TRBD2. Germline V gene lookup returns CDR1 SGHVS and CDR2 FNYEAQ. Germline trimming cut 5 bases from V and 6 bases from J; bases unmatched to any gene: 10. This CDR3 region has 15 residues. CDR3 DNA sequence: TGTGCCAGCAGCCCAAACGGGACTAGCCTGAAGACCCAGTACTTC. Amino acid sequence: CASSPNGTSLKTQYF. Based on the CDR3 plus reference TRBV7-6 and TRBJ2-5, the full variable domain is GAGVSQSPRYKVTKRGQDVALRCDPISGHVSLYWYRQALGQGPEFLTYFNYEAQQDKSGLPNDRFSAERPEGSISTLTIQRTEQRDSAMYRCASSPNGTSLKTQYFGPGTRLLVL.

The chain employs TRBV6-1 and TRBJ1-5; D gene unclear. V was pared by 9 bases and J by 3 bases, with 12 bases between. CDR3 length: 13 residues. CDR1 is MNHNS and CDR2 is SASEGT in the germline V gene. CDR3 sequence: CASQLHVNQPQHF. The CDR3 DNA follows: TGTGCCAGTCAGTTACACGTCAATCAGCCCCAGCATTTT.

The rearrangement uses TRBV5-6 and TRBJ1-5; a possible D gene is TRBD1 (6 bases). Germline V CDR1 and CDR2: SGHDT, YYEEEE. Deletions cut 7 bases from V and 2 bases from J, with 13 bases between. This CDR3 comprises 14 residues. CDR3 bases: TGTGCCAGCTCCCTTGGGGGGCGCAATCAGCCCCAGCATTTT. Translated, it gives CASSLGGRNQPQHF.

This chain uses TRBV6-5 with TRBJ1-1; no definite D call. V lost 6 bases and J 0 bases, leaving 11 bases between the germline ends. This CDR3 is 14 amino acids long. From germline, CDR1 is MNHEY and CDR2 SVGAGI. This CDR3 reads CASRGLGVNTEAFF. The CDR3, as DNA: TGTGCCAGCAGAGGACTTGGGGTGAACACTGAAGCTTTCTTT.

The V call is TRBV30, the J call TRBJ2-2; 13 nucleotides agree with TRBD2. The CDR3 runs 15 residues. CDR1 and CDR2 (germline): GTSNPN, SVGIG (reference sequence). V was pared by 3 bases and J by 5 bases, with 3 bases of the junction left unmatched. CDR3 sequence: CAWRGTSGVTGELFF. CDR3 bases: TGTGCCTGGAGAGGGACTAGCGGGGTGACCGGGGAGCTGTTTTTT.

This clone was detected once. The CDR3 DNA is TGTGCCAGTAGTGACCAGGGGGCGTTGAAGACCCAGTACTTC. Translation: CASSDQGALKTQYF. The chain is built from TRBV19 and TRBJ2-5; TRBD1 agrees at 8 bases. The V gene end was trimmed by 5 bases and the J gene end by 6 bases; junction bases not matched to a gene: 8. The CDR3 length is 14 residues. Per the germline V gene, CDR1 is LNHDA and CDR2 is SQIVND (reference sequence).

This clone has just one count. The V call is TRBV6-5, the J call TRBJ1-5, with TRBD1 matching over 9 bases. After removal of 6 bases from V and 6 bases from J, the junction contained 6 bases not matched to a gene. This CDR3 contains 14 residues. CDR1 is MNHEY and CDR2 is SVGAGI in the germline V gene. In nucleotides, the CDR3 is TGTGCCAGCAGAAAACAGGGGGCAAGTCAGCCCCAGCATTTT. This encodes CASRKQGASQPQHF.

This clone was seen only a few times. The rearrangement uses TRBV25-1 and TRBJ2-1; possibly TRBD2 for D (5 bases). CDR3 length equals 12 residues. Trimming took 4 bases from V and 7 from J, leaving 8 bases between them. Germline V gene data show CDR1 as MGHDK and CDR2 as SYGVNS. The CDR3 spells CASSGRGNEQFF. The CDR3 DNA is TGTGCCAGCAGTGGGAGAGGGAATGAGCAGTTCTTC. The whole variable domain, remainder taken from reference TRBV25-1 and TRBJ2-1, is EADIYQTPRYLVIGTGKKITLECSQTMGHDKMYWYQQDPGMELHLIHYSYGVNSTEKGDLSSESTVSRIRTEHFPLTLESARPSHTSQYLCASSGRGNEQFFGPGTRLTVL.

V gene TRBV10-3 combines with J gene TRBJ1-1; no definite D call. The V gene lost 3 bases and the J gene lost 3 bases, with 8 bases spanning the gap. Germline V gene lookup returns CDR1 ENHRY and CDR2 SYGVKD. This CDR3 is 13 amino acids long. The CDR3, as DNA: TGTGCCATCAGTGACGGAATTGACACTGAAGCTTTCTTT. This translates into CAISDGIDTEAFF.

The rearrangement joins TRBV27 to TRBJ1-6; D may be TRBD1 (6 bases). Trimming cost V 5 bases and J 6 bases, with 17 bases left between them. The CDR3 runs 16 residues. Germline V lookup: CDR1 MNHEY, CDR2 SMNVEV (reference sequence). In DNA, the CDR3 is TGTGCCAGCAGTCGGGACCAGGGGTCGGGTAATTCACCCCTCCACTTT. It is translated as CASSRDQGSGNSPLHF.

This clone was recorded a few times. DNA for the CDR3: TGTGCCTGGAGTGTCGGGGAGGGGCAGCCCCAGCATTTT. Encoded protein: CAWSVGEGQPQHF. The V and J genes are TRBV30 and TRBJ1-5; possible D gene TRBD1, 5 bases. Germline loops: CDR1 GTSNPN, CDR2 SVGIG (reference sequence). CDR3 length: 13 residues. Trimming took 0 bases from V and 7 from J, leaving 10 bases between them.

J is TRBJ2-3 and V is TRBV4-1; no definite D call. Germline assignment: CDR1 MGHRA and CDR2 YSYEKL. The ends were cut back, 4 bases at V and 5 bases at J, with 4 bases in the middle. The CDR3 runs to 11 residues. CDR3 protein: CASSREDTQYF. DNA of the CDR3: TGCGCCAGCAGCCGGGAAGATACGCAGTATTTT.

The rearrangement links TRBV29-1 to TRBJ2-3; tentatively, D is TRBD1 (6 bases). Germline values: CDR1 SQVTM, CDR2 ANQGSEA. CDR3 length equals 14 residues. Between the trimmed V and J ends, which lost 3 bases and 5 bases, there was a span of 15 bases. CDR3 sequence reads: CSVEQGLMGDTQYF. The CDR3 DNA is TGCAGCGTTGAGCAGGGGCTGATGGGAGATACGCAGTATTTT.

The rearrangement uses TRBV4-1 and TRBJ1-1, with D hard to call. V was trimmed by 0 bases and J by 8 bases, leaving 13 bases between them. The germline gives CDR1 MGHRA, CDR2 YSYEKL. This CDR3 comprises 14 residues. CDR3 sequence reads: CASSQDSRGLEAFF. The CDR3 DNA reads TGCGCCAGCAGCCAAGATTCGCGAGGGCTCGAAGCTTTCTTT.

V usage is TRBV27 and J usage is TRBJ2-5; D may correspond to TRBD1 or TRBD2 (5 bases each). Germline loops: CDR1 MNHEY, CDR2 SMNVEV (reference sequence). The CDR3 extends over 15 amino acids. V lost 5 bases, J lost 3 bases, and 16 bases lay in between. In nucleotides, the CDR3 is TGTGCCAGCAGTCCCGGGGACCGATGGGAAGAGACCCAGTACTTC. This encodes CASSPGDRWEETQYF.

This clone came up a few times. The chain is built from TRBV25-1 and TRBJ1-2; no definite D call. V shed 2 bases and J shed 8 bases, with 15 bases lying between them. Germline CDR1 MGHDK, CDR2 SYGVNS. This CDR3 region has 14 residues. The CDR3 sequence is CASSESLSKGGYTF. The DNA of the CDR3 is TGTGCCAGCAGTGAAAGTCTTAGTAAAGGGGGCTACACCTTC.

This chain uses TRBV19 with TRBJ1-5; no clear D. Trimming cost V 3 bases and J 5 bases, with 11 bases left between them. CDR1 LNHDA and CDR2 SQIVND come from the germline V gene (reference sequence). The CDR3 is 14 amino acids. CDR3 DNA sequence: TGTGCCAGTAGTATTGGGAAAGGCGATCAGCCCCAGCATTTT. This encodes CASSIGKGDQPQHF.

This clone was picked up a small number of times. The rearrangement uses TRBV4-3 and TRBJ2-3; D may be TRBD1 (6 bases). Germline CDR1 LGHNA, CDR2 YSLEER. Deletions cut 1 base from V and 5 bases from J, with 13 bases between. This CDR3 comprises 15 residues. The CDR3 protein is CASSQGGYREDTQYF. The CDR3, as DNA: TGCGCCAGCAGCCAAGGAGGATACAGGGAAGATACGCAGTATTTT.

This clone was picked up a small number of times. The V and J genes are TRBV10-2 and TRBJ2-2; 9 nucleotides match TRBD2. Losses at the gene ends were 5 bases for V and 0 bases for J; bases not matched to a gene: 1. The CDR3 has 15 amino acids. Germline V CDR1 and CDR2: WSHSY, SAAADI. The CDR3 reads CASSLAGPNTGELFF. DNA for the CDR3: TGCGCCAGCAGTCTAGCGGGGCCGAACACCGGGGAGCTGTTTTTT.

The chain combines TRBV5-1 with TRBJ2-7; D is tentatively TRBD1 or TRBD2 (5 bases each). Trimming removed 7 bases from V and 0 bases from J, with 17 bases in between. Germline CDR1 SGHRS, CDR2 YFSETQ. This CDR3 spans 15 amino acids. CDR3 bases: TGCGCCAGCGCTAACCGGGACGGACTCTCCTACGAGCAGTACTTC. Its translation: CASANRDGLSYEQYF.

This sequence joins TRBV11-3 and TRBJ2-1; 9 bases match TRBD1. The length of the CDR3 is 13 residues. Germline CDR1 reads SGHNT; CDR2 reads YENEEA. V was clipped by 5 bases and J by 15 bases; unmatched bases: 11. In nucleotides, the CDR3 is TGTGCCAGCAGCGAGATCCGGGACAGGGTACCGTTCTTC. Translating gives CASSEIRDRVPFF.

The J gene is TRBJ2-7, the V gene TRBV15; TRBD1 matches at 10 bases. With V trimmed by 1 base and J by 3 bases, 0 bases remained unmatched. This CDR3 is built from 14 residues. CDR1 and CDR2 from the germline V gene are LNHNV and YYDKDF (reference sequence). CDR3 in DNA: TGTGCCACCAGCAGAGGGACAGGGGGCTACGAGCAGTACTTC. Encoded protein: CATSRGTGGYEQYF.

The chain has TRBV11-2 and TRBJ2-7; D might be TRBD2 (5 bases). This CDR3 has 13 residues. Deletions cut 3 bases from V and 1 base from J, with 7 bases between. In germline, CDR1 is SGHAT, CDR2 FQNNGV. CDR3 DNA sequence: TGTGCCAGCAGCTTCAGAGGGTCCTACGAGCAGTACTTC. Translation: CASSFRGSYEQYF.

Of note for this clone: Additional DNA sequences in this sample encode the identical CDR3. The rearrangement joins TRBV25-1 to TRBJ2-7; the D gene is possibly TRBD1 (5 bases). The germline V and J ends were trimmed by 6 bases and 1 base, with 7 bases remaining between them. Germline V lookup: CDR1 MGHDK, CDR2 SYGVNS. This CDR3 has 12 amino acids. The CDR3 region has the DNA TGTGCCAGCAGGGGGCTTTCCTACGAGCAGTACTTC. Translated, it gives CASRGLSYEQYF.

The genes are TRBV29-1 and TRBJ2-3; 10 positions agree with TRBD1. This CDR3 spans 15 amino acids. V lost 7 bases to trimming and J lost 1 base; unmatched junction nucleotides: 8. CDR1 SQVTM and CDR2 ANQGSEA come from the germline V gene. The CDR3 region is CSAETGTGGTDTQYF. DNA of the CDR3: TGCAGCGCCGAAACCGGGACAGGGGGCACAGATACGCAGTATTTT.

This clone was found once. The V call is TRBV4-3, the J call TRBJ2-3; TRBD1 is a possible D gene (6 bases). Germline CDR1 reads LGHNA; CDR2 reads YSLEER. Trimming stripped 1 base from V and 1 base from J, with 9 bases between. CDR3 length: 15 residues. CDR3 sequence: CASSQGPGGTDTQYF. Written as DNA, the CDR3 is TGCGCCAGCAGCCAAGGTCCAGGGGGCACAGATACGCAGTATTTT.

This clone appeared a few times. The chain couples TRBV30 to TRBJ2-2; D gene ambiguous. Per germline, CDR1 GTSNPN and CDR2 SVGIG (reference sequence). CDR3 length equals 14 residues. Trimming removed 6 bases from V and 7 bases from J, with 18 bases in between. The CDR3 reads CACQTPYGFGELFF. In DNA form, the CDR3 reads TGTGCCTGCCAAACCCCGTACGGGTTCGGGGAGCTGTTTTTT.

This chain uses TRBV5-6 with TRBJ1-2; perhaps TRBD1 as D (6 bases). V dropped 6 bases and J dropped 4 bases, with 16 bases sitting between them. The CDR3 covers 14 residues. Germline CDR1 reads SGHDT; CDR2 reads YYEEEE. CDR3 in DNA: TGTGCCAGCACCATAGGCCCACAGGGCTATGGCTACACCTTC. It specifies CASTIGPQGYGYTF.

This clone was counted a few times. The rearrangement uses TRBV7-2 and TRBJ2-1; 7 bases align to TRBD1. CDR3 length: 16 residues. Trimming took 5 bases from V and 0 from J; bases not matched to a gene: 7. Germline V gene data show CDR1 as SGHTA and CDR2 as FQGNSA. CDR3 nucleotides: TGTGCCAGCAGCCGGGACAGAGTAAGCTCCTACAATGAGCAGTTCTTC. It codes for CASSRDRVSSYNEQFF.